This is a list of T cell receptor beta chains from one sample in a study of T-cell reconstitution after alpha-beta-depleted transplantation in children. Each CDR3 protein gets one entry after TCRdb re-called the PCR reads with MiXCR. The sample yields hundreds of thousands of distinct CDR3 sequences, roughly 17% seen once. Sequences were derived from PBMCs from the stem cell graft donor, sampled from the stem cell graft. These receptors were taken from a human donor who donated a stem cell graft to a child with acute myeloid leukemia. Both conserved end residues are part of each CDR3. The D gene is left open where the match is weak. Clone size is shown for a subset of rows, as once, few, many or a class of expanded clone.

CSARVHDQGYTF TGCAGTGCTAGAGTCCACGACCAAGGCTACACCTTC NA NA TRBJ1-2 TRBV20-1
CASSLGPRGGTYYGYTF TGTGCCAGCAGCTTGGGCCCGAGAGGAGGGACGTACTATGGCTACACCTTC few NA TRBJ1-2 TRBV5-5
CASSLDRPGSYGYTF TGTGCCAGCAGCTTAGATCGTCCGGGTTCCTATGGCTACACCTTC NA NA TRBJ1-2 TRBV7-9
CSARRQAGEKLFF TGCAGTGCTAGACGACAGGCCGGTGAAAAACTGTTTTTT many NA TRBJ1-4 TRBV20-1
CASSVTRPRADTQYF TGTGCCAGCAGTGTTACCCGTCCGAGGGCAGATACGCAGTATTTT many NA TRBJ2-3 TRBV27
CASSIHGDEQFF TGTGCCAGCAGCATACACGGAGATGAGCAGTTCTTC NA NA TRBJ2-1 TRBV7-9
CASIGHYNQPQHF TGTGCCAGCATAGGACACTACAATCAGCCCCAGCATTTT many NA TRBJ1-5 TRBV6-2/TRBV6-3
CASSLGQGASNQPQHF TGTGCCAGCAGTCTTGGACAGGGGGCTAGCAATCAGCCCCAGCATTTT many TRBD1 TRBJ1-5 TRBV12-3/TRBV12-4
CASSLSGGGSDTQYF TGTGCCAGCAGCCTTAGCGGGGGGGGTTCAGATACGCAGTATTTT few TRBD2 TRBJ2-3 TRBV7-2
CASSLRWAQGAINQPQHF TGTGCCAGCAGCTTAAGGTGGGCACAGGGGGCTATCAATCAGCCCCAGCATTTT NA TRBD1 TRBJ1-5 TRBV11-3
CASSPPNRDEQYF TGTGCCAGCTCACCACCTAACAGGGACGAGCAGTACTTC NA NA TRBJ2-7 TRBV18
CASSLARGSRYGYTF TGCGCCAGCAGCTTGGCCCGAGGGTCCCGGTATGGCTACACCTTC few NA TRBJ1-2 TRBV5-1
CASSLRWGAKDNSPLHF TGTGCCAGCAGTTTACGGTGGGGGGCGAAAGATAATTCACCCCTCCACTTT many NA TRBJ1-6 TRBV27
CASSPYSLSSYNEQFF TGTGCCAGCAGCCCCTACTCCCTTAGCTCCTACAATGAGCAGTTCTTC few NA TRBJ2-1 TRBV9
CASRGLSSGNTIYF TGTGCCAGCAGGGGCCTGAGCTCTGGAAACACCATATATTTT many NA TRBJ1-3 TRBV7-2
CAISESRSVVSTSANDYGYTF TGTGCCATCAGTGAGTCGAGAAGCGTAGTTAGTACGAGTGCGAATGACTATGGCTACACCTTC NA NA TRBJ1-2 TRBV10-3
CASTLAGTGGTEAFF TGTGCCAGCACTCTAGCCGGGACAGGGGGGACTGAAGCTTTCTTT NA TRBD1 TRBJ1-1 TRBV28
CSATVSWGSNQPQHF TGCAGTGCGACCGTTAGCTGGGGGTCCAATCAGCCCCAGCATTTT many NA TRBJ1-5 TRBV20-1
CSARDPGGQKNTDTQYF TGCAGTGCTAGAGACCCCGGAGGGCAGAAAAATACAGATACGCAGTATTTT NA NA TRBJ2-3 TRBV20-1
CASSLEAKLGGSPLHF TGCGCCAGCAGCTTGGAAGCCAAATTAGGCGGTTCACCCCTCCACTTT many NA TRBJ1-6 TRBV5-1
CASSSDTPSGANVLTF TGTGCCAGCAGTTCCGACACCCCATCTGGGGCCAACGTCCTGACTTTC many NA TRBJ2-6 TRBV6-5
CSVGGRGNTQYF TGCAGCGTTGGTGGCAGGGGAAATACGCAGTATTTT few NA TRBJ2-3 TRBV29-1
CSAEWTDRADTQYF TGCAGTGCCGAATGGACGGACAGGGCAGATACGCAGTATTTT many TRBD1 TRBJ2-3 TRBV20-1
CASSHTTGEGGELFF TGCGCCAGCAGCCATACCACAGGGGAAGGCGGGGAGCTGTTTTTT NA TRBD1 TRBJ2-2 TRBV4-3
CSAGIGSGGEALGYF TGCAGTGCTGGGATTGGTAGCGGGGGGGAGGCCCTGGGGTACTTC few TRBD2 TRBJ2-4 TRBV20-1
CASSSSTGGQPQHF TGTGCCAGCAGCTCTTCGACAGGGGGTCAGCCCCAGCATTTT many TRBD1 TRBJ1-5 TRBV12-3/TRBV12-4
CASSECGRRGEKSWTEAFF TGCGCCAGCAGTGAGTGTGGGAGAAGAGGTGAAAAGAGCTGGACTGAAGCTTTCTTT NA NA TRBJ1-1 TRBV10-1
CASSLAGSWSQPQHF TGTGCCAGCAGCTTAGCGGGAAGTTGGAGTCAGCCCCAGCATTTT few NA TRBJ1-5 TRBV5-5
CASSLQGGDSYEQYF TGTGCCAGCAGCTTACAGGGCGGGGACTCCTACGAGCAGTACTTC few NA TRBJ2-7 TRBV7-2
CASSLSDYSNQPQHF TGTGCCAGCAGCTTATCAGACTATAGCAATCAGCCCCAGCATTTT NA NA TRBJ1-5 TRBV7-2
CASSYGQGGEKLFF TGCGCCAGCAGCTATGGACAGGGGGGAGAAAAACTGTTTTTT NA TRBD1 TRBJ1-4 TRBV5-1